The 19 T cell receptor beta chains given below trace back to one sample, sequenced in a study of blood T cell repertoires in COVID-19. Profiled with immunoSEQ multiplex PCR; TCRdb holds only in-frame clones, not every one. The sample includes some 80,000 clones, around 84% of them seen just once. The source material was peripheral blood. Receptors originate from a woman in her 70s with acute or convalescent COVID-19.

V is TRBV30 and J is TRBJ1-5; 8 bases line up with TRBD1. In germline, CDR1 is GTSNPN, CDR2 SVGIG (reference sequence). Trimming removed 5 bases from V and 2 bases from J; junction bases left unmatched: 5. The CDR3 sequence is 14 residues long. CDR3 in DNA: TGTGCCTGGGGACAGGGTGGGGGCAATCAGCCCCAGCATTTT. Translation: CAWGQGGGNQPQHF.

This sequence joins TRBV29-1 and TRBJ2-3; the D gene is possibly TRBD2 (5 bases). V dropped 7 bases and J dropped 6 bases, with 11 bases sitting between them. The CDR3 extends over 11 amino acids. CDR1 is SQVTM and CDR2 is ANQGSEA in the germline V gene. The CDR3 coding sequence is TGCAGCGGAAACACGGGGGATACGCAGTATTTT. This encodes CSGNTGDTQYF.

This rearrangement joins TRBV10-2 to TRBJ1-5; 7 positions agree with TRBD1. The germline V gene encodes CDR1 WSHSY and CDR2 SAAADI. The CDR3 spans 14 residues. V shed 6 bases and J 4 bases; nucleotides not matched to a gene: 6. The CDR3 protein is CASSRDSENQPQHF. The CDR3 nucleotides are TGCGCCAGCAGCCGGGACAGCGAGAATCAGCCCCAGCATTTT.

The V gene is TRBV19, the J gene TRBJ2-7; a weak D match, TRBD2 (5 bases). Trimming pared 8 bases from V and 2 bases from J, leaving 13 bases between. CDR1 and CDR2 from the germline V gene are LNHDA and SQIVND (reference sequence). This CDR3 comprises 13 residues. CDR3 DNA: TGTGCCAGTGGCCCAGCGGCCGCCTACGAGCAGTACTTC. Encoded protein: CASGPAAAYEQYF. Filled out from reference TRBV19 and TRBJ2-7, the complete variable domain reads DGGITQSPKYLFRKEGQNVTLSCEQNLNHDAMYWYRQDPGQGLRLIYYSQIVNDFQKGDIAEGYSVSREKKESFPLTVTSAQKNPTAFYLCASGPAAAYEQYFGPGTRLTVT.

The chain is built from TRBV5-6 and TRBJ1-2; 8 bases match TRBD1. With 7 bases clipped from V and 4 bases from J, the junction kept 9 bases outside the gene matches. CDR3 length: 14 amino acids. Germline CDR1 SGHDT, CDR2 YYEEEE. CDR3 DNA: TGTGCCAGCGACAGGACAGGGCCTACCTATGGCTACACCTTC. This translates into CASDRTGPTYGYTF.

The rearrangement joins TRBV11-2 to TRBJ2-2; D is unclear. With 5 bases removed from V and 4 bases from J, the gap between germline ends came to 11 bases. CDR3 length equals 14 residues. Germline V gives CDR1 SGHAT, CDR2 FQNNGV. CDR3: CASSPISGTGELFF. DNA for the CDR3: TGTGCCAGCAGCCCGATCTCGGGCACCGGGGAGCTGTTTTTT.

The rearrangement joins TRBV5-1 to TRBJ1-5; D remains ambiguous. The V gene lost 1 base and the J gene lost 5 bases, with 13 bases spanning the gap. The CDR3 sequence is 15 residues long. Germline V gene sequence: CDR1 SGHRS, CDR2 YFSETQ. The CDR3 sequence: CASSLIAGADQPQHF. CDR3 DNA: TGCGCCAGCAGCTTGATCGCTGGAGCGGATCAGCCCCAGCATTTT.

The rearrangement joins TRBV15 to TRBJ1-5, with D perhaps matching TRBD1 (5 bases). The CDR3 has 18 residues. The germline V gene encodes CDR1 LNHNV and CDR2 YYDKDF (reference sequence). Trimming took 0 bases from V and 4 from J, leaving 19 bases between them. The CDR3 DNA follows: TGTGCCACCAGCAGAGATAAGGGGTACACGAGTCGGAATCAGCCCCAGCATTTT. Translated, it gives CATSRDKGYTSRNQPQHF.

This chain links TRBV24-1 with TRBJ2-2, with TRBD1 as a possible D gene (5 bases). The CDR3 consists of 16 residues. Germline CDR1 KGHDR, CDR2 SFDVKD. Trimming removed 0 bases at V and 4 bases at J, with 11 bases between. CDR3 amino acids: CATSDLGQGATGELFF. The CDR3 nucleotides are TGTGCCACCAGTGATTTGGGTCAGGGCGCCACCGGGGAGCTGTTTTTT.

The V and J genes are TRBV27 and TRBJ2-7, with TRBD2 identical over 10 bases. The CDR3 extends over 17 amino acids. Per germline, CDR1 MNHEY and CDR2 SMNVEV (reference sequence). With 4 bases clipped from V and 1 base from J, the junction kept 10 bases outside the gene matches. The CDR3 nucleotides read TGTGCCAGCAGTTACCGCATTTTAGCGGGAGGATCCTACGAGCAGTACTTC. It specifies CASSYRILAGGSYEQYF.

This rearrangement joins TRBV9 to TRBJ2-3, with 7 bases identical to TRBD2. Germline values: CDR1 SGDLS, CDR2 YYNGEE. The CDR3 runs to 16 residues. V gave up 1 base and J gave up 6 bases; unmatched junction bases: 11. CDR3: CASSVRWGGAGDTQYF. The CDR3 bases are TGTGCCAGCAGCGTAAGATGGGGAGGGGCCGGGGATACGCAGTATTTT.

The J gene is TRBJ1-1, the V gene TRBV3-1 (or the pseudogene TRBV3-2); 8 bases are a match to TRBD1. CDR1 is LGHDT and CDR2 is YNNKEL in the germline V gene (reference sequence). V lost 6 bases to trimming and J lost 7 bases; unmatched junction nucleotides: 7. This CDR3 is built from 13 residues. The CDR3 loop is CASRVQGADEAFF. Here the CDR3 DNA reads TGTGCCAGCAGGGTCCAGGGGGCGGATGAAGCTTTCTTT.

The chain recombines TRBV6-5 with TRBJ2-7; a weak D match, TRBD2 (6 bases). There are 13 residues in the CDR3. V lost 5 bases and J 7 bases, leaving 15 bases between the germline ends. Germline V CDR1 and CDR2: MNHEY, SVGAGI. The CDR3 is CASSQGGRKEQYF. CDR3 DNA sequence: TGTGCCAGCAGTCAGGGAGGCCGAAAAGAGCAGTACTTC.

This clone was counted a few times. Here the CDR3 reads CASSRTATNEKLFF. DNA of the CDR3: TGCGCCAGCAGCCGGACAGCAACTAATGAAAAACTGTTTTTT. The chain combines TRBV5-1 with TRBJ1-4; TRBD1 might be the D (6 bases). This CDR3 has 14 residues. Germline lookup yields CDR1 SGHRS and CDR2 YFSETQ. The V end was cut by 4 bases, the J end by 0 bases, with 7 bases between.

The chain has TRBV5-1 and TRBJ2-7, with D unresolved. The CDR3 length is 14 residues. Between the trimmed V and J ends, which lost 7 bases and 0 bases, there was a span of 14 bases. In germline, CDR1 is SGHRS, CDR2 YFSETQ. CDR3 region: CASADTASSYEQYF. The CDR3 region has the DNA TGCGCCAGCGCGGATACCGCGAGCTCCTACGAGCAGTACTTC.

This sequence joins TRBV5-6 and TRBJ2-1; TRBD2 matches at 8 bases. The CDR3 is 15 residues long. The germline CDR1 and CDR2 sequences are SGHDT and YYEEEE. Trimming at V came to 1 base and at J to 0 bases, leaving 0 bases not matched to a gene. This CDR3 is CASSLLAGSYNEQFF. DNA of the CDR3: TGTGCCAGCAGCTTGCTAGCGGGCTCCTACAATGAGCAGTTCTTC. The variable domain in full, with the rest retrieved from reference TRBV5-6 and TRBJ2-1, is DAGVTQSPTHLIKTRGQQVTLRCSPKSGHDTVSWYQQALGQGPQFIFQYYEEEERQRGNFPDRFSGHQFPNYSSELNVNALLLGDSALYLCASSLLAGSYNEQFFGPGTRLTVL.

V and J are TRBV7-2 and TRBJ2-1; TRBD2 aligns across 8 bases. Germline V CDR1 and CDR2: SGHTA, FQGNSA. Trimming at V came to 4 bases and at J to 1 base, leaving 6 bases not matched to a gene. The CDR3 is made up of 16 amino acids. CDR3 sequence reads: CASSSKSGSSYNEQFF. For the CDR3, the DNA is TGTGCCAGCAGCTCAAAAAGCGGGAGTTCCTACAATGAGCAGTTCTTC.

CDR3 sequence reads: CASSLKAGGYNEQFF. In DNA, the CDR3 is TGTGCCAGCAGCTTAAAAGCGGGTGGATATAATGAGCAGTTCTTC. The V gene is TRBV11-3, the J gene TRBJ2-1; possible D gene TRBD2, 6 bases. The CDR3 covers 15 residues. Germline V gene lookup returns CDR1 SGHNT and CDR2 YENEEA. V was clipped by 2 bases and J by 7 bases, with 15 bases between them.

This clone was recorded a few times. This chain joins TRBV7-9 and TRBJ1-2; D ambiguous. The CDR3 covers 14 residues. CDR1 SEHNR and CDR2 FQNEAQ come from the germline V gene (reference sequence). Trimming removed 6 bases at V and 5 bases at J, with 16 bases between. This CDR3 is CASSSEFPGYGYTF. CDR3 DNA sequence: TGTGCCAGCAGTTCAGAGTTCCCCGGGTATGGCTACACCTTC.